The T cell receptor (beta chain) under discussion was sequenced for a study of neurological immune-mediated disorders. Study-wide points: It was the repertoires of 18 of 34 multiple sclerosis patients that phylogenetic grouping placed in one related-CDR3 cluster, which is a possible signature. The multiple sclerosis repertoire cluster lacked an association with any feature, whether clinical or MRI. Across subjects, no CDR3 amino acid sequence appeared in expanded clones of more than one subject, a finding that suggested private repertoires in all groups.

The CDR3 consists of 15 residues. Germline CDR1 is LNHNV and CDR2 is YYDKDF (reference sequence). V dropped 0 bases and J dropped 7; count of bases not matched to a gene: 7. The unsorted libraries originated from 2 million PBMCs kept at -80 C. TCRdb re-called the 5' RACE reads through MiXCR, storing one row per CDR3 protein. In the table there are roughly 90,000 distinct CDR3 sequences, approximately 4% of which are singletons. This clonotype was counted ten times or more. Antigen: not known. The rearrangement joins TRBV15 to TRBJ2-7, with 9 bases fitting TRBD1. This clonotype originated in a woman aged 50 to 65 with multiple sclerosis. Sequenced: PBMCs. The CDR3 sequence: CATSRDRTGGEEQYF. CDR3 bases: TGTGCCACCAGCAGAGATCGAACAGGGGGCGAAGAGCAGTACTTC. Filled out from reference TRBV15 and TRBJ2-7, the complete variable domain reads DAMVIQNPRYQVTQFGKPVTLSCSQTLNHNVMYWYQQKSSQAPKLLFHYYDKDFNNEADTPDNFQSRRPNTSFCFLDIRSPGLGDTAMYLCATSRDRTGGEEQYFGPGTRLTVT.